The 12 T cell receptor beta chains below come from one sample, sequenced in a study of CD8 T cells in ankylosing spondylitis. TCRdb reprocessed the 5' RACE reads with MiXCR, giving one entry per CDR3 protein. The sample contains around 140,000 distinct CDR3 sequences, 9.5% to 12% of which appear only once. The sample was blood, either unsorted or a sorted T cell fraction (not recorded which). These receptors came from a female donor with ankylosing spondylitis or in good health (not recorded which).

This clonotype came up many times. The chain uses TRBV20-1 and TRBJ2-5, with a tentative D call TRBD1 (5 bases). V shed 6 bases and J shed 1 base, with 9 bases lying between them. The CDR3 has 12 amino acids. CDR1 is DFQATT, CDR2 SNEGSKA, per germline (reference sequence). CDR3 nucleotide sequence: TGCAGTGCCTTGGACACCCAAGAGACCCAGTACTTC. Translated: CSALDTQETQYF.

This clonotype was found many times. The rearrangement uses TRBV12-3 or TRBV12-4 and TRBJ2-7; possible D gene TRBD1, 5 bases. V was trimmed by 7 bases and J by 0 bases, leaving 10 bases between them. The CDR3 contains 13 residues. The CDR3 bases are TGTGCCAGCAAAAAGACAGTCTCCTACGAGCAGTACTTC. Its translation is CASKKTVSYEQYF.

This clonotype showed up many times. The J gene is TRBJ2-7, the V gene TRBV5-1; 8 nucleotides align to TRBD2. V shed 4 bases, J shed 6 bases, and the junction held 9 bases outside the gene matches. The CDR3 has 14 amino acids. Germline lookup yields CDR1 SGHRS and CDR2 YFSETQ. In DNA form, the CDR3 reads TGCGCCAGCAGCCCCGGGACTAGTTCGGGCGAGCAGTACTTC. It translates to CASSPGTSSGEQYF.

This clonotype was counted at least ten times. This chain uses TRBV29-1 with TRBJ1-2; 8 positions match TRBD1. The CDR3 is made up of 13 amino acids. The V and J ends lost 5 bases and 8 bases, in that order; junction bases with no gene match: 10. The germline V gene encodes CDR1 SQVTM and CDR2 ANQGSEA. DNA for the CDR3: TGCAGCGTTACCGTGGACAGGGTGGAAGGCTACACCTTC. It is translated as CSVTVDRVEGYTF. The full variable domain, its missing parts supplied by reference TRBV29-1 and TRBJ1-2, is SAVISQKPSRDICQRGTSLTIQCQVDSQVTMMFWYRQQPGQSLTLIATANQGSEATYESGFVIDKFPISRPNLTFSTLTVSNMSPEDSSIYLCSVTVDRVEGYTFGSGTRLTVV.

There are many counts of this clonotype. This sequence joins TRBV5-1 and TRBJ1-1, with TRBD1 matching over 7 bases. Germline CDR1 is SGHRS and CDR2 is YFSETQ. V trimming: 4 bases; J trimming: 0 bases; junction bases outside the gene matches: 12. The CDR3 is made up of 17 amino acids. The CDR3 loop reads CASSPGDSLRLNTEAFF. The CDR3 DNA follows: TGCGCCAGCAGCCCAGGGGACAGCCTACGATTGAACACTGAAGCTTTCTTT.

This clonotype showed up many times. The V call is TRBV5-6, the J call TRBJ1-1; D is unresolved. With 6 bases removed from V and 1 base from J, the gap between germline ends came to 22 bases. Germline V gene data show CDR1 as SGHDT and CDR2 as YYEEEE. The CDR3 loop spans 17 amino acids. Written as DNA, the CDR3 is TGTGCCAGCATTAGGCGTGGCAGATTCAACCAGAACACTGAAGCTTTCTTT. This translates into CASIRRGRFNQNTEAFF.

This clonotype was recorded many times. This sequence joins TRBV27 and TRBJ1-2; 11 bases line up with TRBD1. Germline trimming cut 5 bases from V and 5 bases from J; bases unmatched to any gene: 7. Germline V gene lookup returns CDR1 MNHEY and CDR2 SMNVEV (reference sequence). The CDR3 has 15 amino acids. The CDR3 region is CASSPGQGAWYGYTF. The CDR3, as DNA: TGTGCCAGCAGTCCCGGACAGGGGGCCTGGTATGGCTACACCTTC.

Details on this clonotype: This sequence may be a read error, since a much larger clone differs from it by one base. The gene calls are TRBV29-1 and TRBJ2-6; no clear D gene. With 8 bases removed from V and 0 bases from J, the gap between germline ends came to 5 bases. The CDR3 runs to 12 residues. Germline assignment: CDR1 SQVTM and CDR2 ANQGSEA. CDR3 sequence reads: CSSCSGANVLTF. The CDR3 bases are TGCAGCTCCTGCTCTGGGGCCAACGTCCTGACTTTC.

This clonotype occurred many times. The CDR3 region has the DNA TGCGCCAGCAGCTCGCCAGGGACCTACGAGCAGTACTTC. It specifies CASSSPGTYEQYF. The rearrangement links TRBV5-1 to TRBJ2-7, with D perhaps matching TRBD1 (5 bases). The V end was cut by 3 bases, the J end by 2 bases, with 9 bases between. The CDR3 runs 13 residues. CDR1 is SGHRS, CDR2 YFSETQ, per germline.

This clonotype was seen repeatedly, ten times or more. The V and J genes are TRBV11-2 and TRBJ2-7, with 9 bases identical to TRBD2. CDR3 length: 17 residues. After removal of 1 base from V and 3 bases from J, the junction contained 10 bases not matched to a gene. The germline V gene has CDR1 SGHAT and CDR2 FQNNGV. The CDR3 DNA sequence: TGTGCCAGCAGCTTAGTGGGTAGCGGGAGTTCCAGCTACGAGCAGTACTTC. Protein product: CASSLVGSGSSSYEQYF.

This clonotype appeared many times. J is TRBJ2-3 and V is TRBV5-6, with D unclear. The CDR3 totals 16 residues. The ends were cut back, 2 bases at V and 0 bases at J, with 13 bases in the middle. Germline V lookup: CDR1 SGHDT, CDR2 YYEEEE. The CDR3 reads CASSFEGFTSTDTQYF. CDR3 coding DNA: TGTGCCAGCAGCTTTGAAGGGTTCACTAGCACAGATACGCAGTATTTT.

This clonotype has at least ten counts. The chain combines TRBV9 with TRBJ2-7; the D gene could be TRBD1 or TRBD2 (5 bases each). V lost 1 base and J 4 bases, leaving 15 bases between the germline ends. This CDR3 is 15 amino acids long. Germline V CDR1 and CDR2: SGDLS, YYNGEE. The CDR3 region is CASSVQGRELYEQYF. The CDR3 DNA is TGTGCCAGCAGCGTACAGGGCAGGGAGCTTTACGAGCAGTACTTC.